A single sample is the source of the 25 T cell receptor beta chains below, sequenced in a study of shared clonotypes between healthy human individuals. Sequencing used immunoSEQ multiplex PCR; TCRdb keeps in-frame clones, though not all of them. The profile covers millions of clones, with 85% to 95% appearing a single time and 0.13% taken by the ten largest. Material: naive CD4+ T cells sorted from blood. The subset here: CD45RA+ positively selected. Receptor source: a man between 18 and 29 years old in good health.

V gene TRBV27 combines with J gene TRBJ2-5; no clear D. Germline V lookup: CDR1 MNHEY, CDR2 SMNVEV (reference sequence). This CDR3 contains 13 residues. Trimming stripped 5 bases from V and 3 bases from J, with 10 bases between. The CDR3 region has the DNA TGTGCCAGCAGTCCTAACACTAAAGAGACCCAGTACTTC. It codes for CASSPNTKETQYF.

The chain couples TRBV20-1 to TRBJ2-7, with D perhaps TRBD2 (5 bases). CDR1 DFQATT and CDR2 SNEGSKA come from the germline V gene (reference sequence). The CDR3 is made up of 10 amino acids. Deletions cut 6 bases from V and 5 bases from J, with 8 bases between. The CDR3 DNA is TGCAGTGCCGCCGGGAACGAGCAGTACTTC. As protein: CSAAGNEQYF.

Of note for this clone: The junction departs from germline at one end; a sequencing error may be responsible. The chain is built from TRBV7-2 and TRBJ2-1, with no clear D. Germline V gene sequence: CDR1 SGHTA, CDR2 FQGNSA. CDR3 length: 13 residues. Here the CDR3 DNA reads TGTGCCAGCAGCTTAGTTATACACAACGAGCAGTTCTTC. Translated: CASSLVIHNEQFF.

This clone was observed once. The chain is built from TRBV30 and TRBJ1-2; D remains unclear. V was shortened by 5 bases and J by 8 bases, with 21 bases between the two germline ends. Germline CDR1 GTSNPN, CDR2 SVGIG (reference sequence). The CDR3 spans 14 residues. The DNA of the CDR3 is TGTGCCTGGCATCAAATCTACCCTTTGGGGGGCTACACCTTC. Encoded protein: CAWHQIYPLGGYTF. The entire variable domain, with the rest obtained from reference TRBV30 and TRBJ1-2, is as follows: SQTIHQWPATLVQPVGSPLSLECTVEGTSNPNLYWYRQAAGRGLQLLFYSVGIGQISSEVPQNLSASRPQDRQFILSSKKLLLSDSGFYLCAWHQIYPLGGYTFGSGTRLTVV.

The chain uses TRBV29-1 and TRBJ2-7, with TRBD2 identical over 7 bases. Germline values: CDR1 SQVTM, CDR2 ANQGSEA. The CDR3 is 13 residues long. With V trimmed by 5 bases and J by 4 bases, 8 bases remained unmatched. This CDR3 reads CSVQRDRQYEQYF. DNA for the CDR3: TGCAGCGTTCAGCGGGATCGTCAATACGAGCAGTACTTC.

V gene TRBV10-1 combines with J gene TRBJ2-5; D remains unclear. The germline V gene encodes CDR1 WNHNN and CDR2 SYGVQD (reference sequence). The V gene lost 4 bases and the J gene lost 2 bases, with 8 bases spanning the gap. The CDR3 extends over 13 amino acids. The CDR3 DNA is TGCGCCAGCAGTGGAGACCTTCAAGAGACCCAGTACTTC. Translated, it gives CASSGDLQETQYF.

The J gene is TRBJ1-2, the V gene TRBV5-5; D is ambiguous. Germline lookup yields CDR1 SGHKS and CDR2 YYEKEE (reference sequence). Trimming left V 1 base short and J 4 bases short, with 17 bases between. The CDR3 contains 16 residues. CDR3 nucleotides: TGTGCCAGCAGCTTGAATGACGCGGAGTATCTCTATGGCTACACCTTC. Encoded protein: CASSLNDAEYLYGYTF.

The chain uses TRBV11-3 and TRBJ2-2; possibly TRBD2 for D (5 bases). This CDR3 is 15 amino acids long. V shed 1 base and J shed 1 base, with 7 bases lying between them. Germline loops: CDR1 SGHNT, CDR2 YENEEA. The CDR3 nucleotides read TGTGCCAGCAGCTTAGGACGGGAGAACACCGGGGAGCTGTTTTTT. It specifies CASSLGRENTGELFF.

The chain carries TRBV11-3 and TRBJ1-1, with D possibly being TRBD1 (6 bases). The CDR3 covers 14 residues. CDR1 and CDR2 (germline): SGHNT, YENEEA. V was trimmed by 5 bases and J by 0 bases, leaving 10 bases between them. DNA of the CDR3: TGTGCCAGCAGCCTAAACAGGGTGAACACTGAAGCTTTCTTT. This codes for CASSLNRVNTEAFF.

This chain uses TRBV6-6 with TRBJ1-5, with no clear D. CDR1 is MNHNY and CDR2 is SVGAGI in the germline V gene (reference sequence). Trimming took off 6 bases at V and 3 bases at J, with 12 bases between the two ends. This CDR3 contains 14 residues. CDR3 protein: CASRFPADNQPQHF. Here the CDR3 DNA reads TGTGCCAGCAGGTTCCCGGCGGACAATCAGCCCCAGCATTTT.

The V gene is TRBV19, the J gene TRBJ2-2, with D hard to call. The CDR3 extends over 15 amino acids. V shed 3 bases and J shed 8 bases, with 16 bases lying between them. The germline V gene has CDR1 LNHDA and CDR2 SQIVND (reference sequence). The CDR3 sequence is CASSIMQNLMGELFF. In nucleotides, the CDR3 is TGTGCCAGTAGTATTATGCAGAATTTAATGGGGGAGCTGTTTTTT. The whole variable domain, remainder taken from reference TRBV19 and TRBJ2-2, is DGGITQSPKYLFRKEGQNVTLSCEQNLNHDAMYWYRQDPGQGLRLIYYSQIVNDFQKGDIAEGYSVSREKKESFPLTVTSAQKNPTAFYLCASSIMQNLMGELFFGEGSRLTVL.

The rearrangement links TRBV7-2 to TRBJ2-5, with D unclear. Per the germline V gene, CDR1 is SGHTA and CDR2 is FQGNSA. The CDR3 has 14 amino acids. Trimming removed 1 base at V and 4 bases at J, with 10 bases between. The CDR3 region is CASSLGWWGETQYF. Written as DNA, the CDR3 is TGTGCCAGCAGCTTAGGGTGGTGGGGAGAGACCCAGTACTTC. The full variable domain, in which reference TRBV7-2 and TRBJ2-5 provide the parts outside the CDR3, is GAGVSQSPSNKVTEKGKDVELRCDPISGHTALYWYRQSLGQGLEFLIYFQGNSAPDKSGLPSDRFSAERTGGSVSTLTIQRTQQEDSAVYLCASSLGWWGETQYFGPGTRLLVL.

CDR3 bases: TGCGCCAGCAGTGACTCGGGACAGACGACTGGCTACACCTTC. Translation: CASSDSGQTTGYTF. The rearrangement uses TRBV5-1 and TRBJ1-2; 7 bases map to TRBD1. The germline CDR1 and CDR2 sequences are SGHRS and YFSETQ. The CDR3 is made up of 14 amino acids. V lost 5 bases and J lost 7; bases outside the gene matches: 11.

The chain has TRBV5-4 and TRBJ2-1, with no clear D. From germline, CDR1 is SGHNT and CDR2 YYREEE (reference sequence). The CDR3 has 15 amino acids. V lost 4 bases to trimming and J lost 0 bases, with 11 bases between them. The CDR3, as DNA: TGTGCCAGCAGCCCCTCCGGCGCCTCCTACAATGAGCAGTTCTTC. This encodes CASSPSGASYNEQFF.

This clone was counted between two and nine times. Distinct nucleotide sequences in the sample also encode this CDR3. The V and J genes are TRBV18 and TRBJ2-5, with D hard to call. CDR1 is KGHSH and CDR2 is LQKENI in the germline V gene. V lost 2 bases to trimming and J lost 2 bases, with 9 bases between them. This CDR3 contains 14 residues. The CDR3 DNA reads TGTGCCAGCTCACCAAATCCCGGGCAAGAGACCCAGTACTTC. It codes for CASSPNPGQETQYF.

This clone has just a few counts. This chain uses TRBV27 with TRBJ1-4, with TRBD1 identical over 7 bases. CDR1 is MNHEY and CDR2 is SMNVEV in the germline V gene (reference sequence). CDR3 size: 15 residues. V lost 5 bases to trimming and J lost 7 bases; unmatched junction nucleotides: 10. CDR3 sequence (DNA): TGTGCCAGCAGTGCAGGGACAGACAGAGGTGAAAAACTGTTTTTT. Amino acid sequence: CASSAGTDRGEKLFF.

CDR3 sequence reads: CASSLGQRLARSADTQYF. Written as DNA, the CDR3 is TGTGCCAGCAGCTTGGGACAGAGACTAGCGAGGAGCGCAGATACGCAGTATTTT. The rearrangement uses TRBV7-2 and TRBJ2-3, with D possibly TRBD2 on 8 matching bases. The V and J ends lost 3 bases and 4 bases respectively, with 23 bases between them. Germline V gives CDR1 SGHTA, CDR2 FQGNSA. The CDR3 loop spans 18 amino acids.

The genes are TRBV7-8 and TRBJ1-1; perhaps TRBD1 as D (5 bases). The CDR3 contains 14 residues. Germline CDR1 is SGHVS and CDR2 is FQNEAQ. Trimming took 0 bases from V and 5 from J, leaving 10 bases between them. Here the CDR3 DNA reads TGTGCCAGCAGCTTAGCCGGGGGGGTGACTGAAGCTTTCTTT. It yields the protein CASSLAGGVTEAFF.

This chain uses TRBV7-2 with TRBJ2-2; D uncertain. The CDR3 is made up of 15 amino acids. Germline V gene lookup returns CDR1 SGHTA and CDR2 FQGNSA. Deletions cut 5 bases from V and 1 base from J, with 11 bases between. The CDR3 coding sequence is TGTGCCAGCAGCCCCCAGGCGCAGAACACCGGGGAGCTGTTTTTT. Its translation: CASSPQAQNTGELFF.

The J gene is TRBJ1-6, the V gene TRBV11-2; tentative D call: TRBD1 (5 bases). Germline V gene data show CDR1 as SGHAT and CDR2 as FQNNGV. This CDR3 is 15 amino acids long. Trimming cost V 5 bases and J 5 bases, with 13 bases left between them. In DNA form, the CDR3 reads TGTGCCAGCAGCCGGCCGGGACGCCATAATTCACCCCTCCACTTT. This sequence encodes CASSRPGRHNSPLHF.

This chain connects TRBV10-2 to TRBJ1-2; tentative D call: TRBD1 (6 bases). The CDR3 has 17 residues. From germline, CDR1 is WSHSY and CDR2 SAAADI. V was pared by 6 bases and J by 0 bases, with 20 bases between. CDR3 DNA: TGCGCCAGCAGCGAGACAGGTAGCCTCTTAGCTAACTATGGCTACACCTTC. It codes for CASSETGSLLANYGYTF.

This rearrangement joins TRBV18 to TRBJ2-1; 11 bases align to TRBD2. CDR1 and CDR2 (germline): KGHSH, LQKENI. The CDR3 sequence is 15 residues long. The junction had 3 bases not matched to a gene; V was cut back by 2 bases and J by 6 bases. This chain's CDR3 is CASSPTSGGSNEQFF. CDR3 nucleotide sequence: TGTGCCAGCTCACCAACTAGCGGGGGAAGCAATGAGCAGTTCTTC.

Details on this clone: Other DNA sequences in the sample encode the same CDR3. The chain recombines TRBV11-2 with TRBJ2-1; 8 nucleotides align to TRBD1. The CDR3 loop spans 13 amino acids. V lost 6 bases, J lost 7 bases, and 5 bases stayed unmatched. In germline, CDR1 is SGHAT, CDR2 FQNNGV. CDR3: CASSRQGRNEQFF. In nucleotides, the CDR3 is TGTGCCAGCAGTCGACAGGGGCGAAATGAGCAGTTCTTC.

The chain carries TRBV11-2 and TRBJ1-2, with D perhaps matching TRBD1 (5 bases). V was shortened by 5 bases and J by 9 bases, with 16 bases between the two germline ends. The CDR3 is 13 amino acids. Germline CDR1 reads SGHAT; CDR2 reads FQNNGV. CDR3 DNA sequence: TGTGCCAGCAGCCCGCGCAGGGAGTATAGCTACACCTTC. Residues: CASSPRREYSYTF. Looking up the rest from reference TRBV11-2 and TRBJ1-2 gives the full variable domain: EAGVAQSPRYKIIEKRQSVAFWCNPISGHATLYWYQQILGQGPKLLIQFQNNGVVDDSQLPKDRFSAERLKGVDSTLKIQPAKLEDSAVYLCASSPRREYSYTFGSGTRLTVV.

The chain combines TRBV25-1 with TRBJ2-3, with TRBD1 matching over 10 bases. The CDR3 is 14 amino acids. Germline lookup yields CDR1 MGHDK and CDR2 SYGVNS. The trim removed 3 bases at V and 4 bases at J, leaving 1 base unmatched. CDR3 residues: CASSDGQGADTQYF. Here the CDR3 DNA reads TGTGCCAGCAGTGATGGACAGGGGGCAGATACGCAGTATTTT. Full variable domain (remainder filled in from reference TRBV25-1 and TRBJ2-3): EADIYQTPRYLVIGTGKKITLECSQTMGHDKMYWYQQDPGMELHLIHYSYGVNSTEKGDLSSESTVSRIRTEHFPLTLESARPSHTSQYLCASSDGQGADTQYFGPGTRLTVL.